The clone carrying this T cell receptor (beta chain) was counted many times. Its specificity is not known. Per the germline V gene, CDR1 is MNHEY and CDR2 is SVGAGI. There are 16 residues in the CDR3. J gave up 2 bases and V 0 bases, and 7 bases lay outside the gene matches. This sample is drawn from a study of T cell repertoires in cytomegalovirus infection. Across the whole study: Both a matching HLA type and CMV infection were indicated by public TCR beta signatures.

MiXCR, run by TCRdb on the reads, gives a single entry per CDR3 protein. The sample includes 150,000 to 200,000 distinct CDR3 sequences, 13% to 15% seen only once; the top ten take more than 20%. Study outcomes and limitations: The response measured ex vivo was dominated by TCR beta clonotypes (HLA-C-restricted and CMV-specific). People with CMV and the relevant HLA were identified by cumulative public TCR beta family frequency.

The clonotype comes from a human donor in good health (CMV status not recorded). Some clones in this sample may be carry-over from other donors' samples. The sample taken for sequencing was PBMCs. The J gene is TRBJ2-7, the V gene TRBV6-5; TRBD1 aligns across 7 bases. The CDR3 loop reads CASSYSSTGLAYEQYF. CDR3 in DNA: TGTGCCAGCAGTTACTCCTCGACAGGGCTCGCCTACGAGCAGTACTTC.